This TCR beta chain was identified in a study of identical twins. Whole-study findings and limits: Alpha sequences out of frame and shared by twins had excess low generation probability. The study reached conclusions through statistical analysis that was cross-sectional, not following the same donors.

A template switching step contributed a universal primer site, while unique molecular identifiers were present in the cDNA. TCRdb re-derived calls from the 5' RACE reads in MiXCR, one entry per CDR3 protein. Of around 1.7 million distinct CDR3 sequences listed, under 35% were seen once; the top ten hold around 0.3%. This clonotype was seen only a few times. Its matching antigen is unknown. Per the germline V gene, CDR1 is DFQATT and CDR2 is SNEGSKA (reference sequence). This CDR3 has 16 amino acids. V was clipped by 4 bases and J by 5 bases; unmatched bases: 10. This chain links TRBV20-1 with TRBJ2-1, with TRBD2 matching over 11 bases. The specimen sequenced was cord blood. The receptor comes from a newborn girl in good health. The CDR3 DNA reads TGCAGTGCTACCGTGACTAGCGGGGTCCAGCACAATGAGCAGTTCTTC. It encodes CSATVTSGVQHNEQFF.